The 32 T cell receptor beta chains listed next were all sequenced from one sample in a study of shared clonotypes between healthy human individuals. The protocol was immunoSEQ multiplex PCR, while the TCRdb copy is restricted to in-frame clones and leaves out a portion. The sample carries hundreds of thousands of clones, 90% to 96% recorded once. Sequencing was carried out using naive CD4+ T cells sorted from blood. The subset is: CD45RA+ positively selected. The receptor set was obtained from a woman in her thirties in good health.

This chain connects TRBV7-9 to TRBJ2-7; TRBD2 matches at 10 bases. Germline V lookup: CDR1 SEHNR, CDR2 FQNEAQ (reference sequence). With V trimmed by 5 bases and J by 6 bases, 13 bases remained unmatched. The CDR3 loop spans 16 amino acids. The CDR3 loop is CASSPNLLAGVSEQYF. DNA of the CDR3: TGTGCCAGCAGCCCCAATCTCCTAGCGGGAGTTTCCGAGCAGTACTTC.

V usage is TRBV27 and J usage is TRBJ1-4; tentatively, D is TRBD1 (5 bases). V lost 3 bases and J 0 bases, leaving 8 bases between the germline ends. Germline lookup yields CDR1 MNHEY and CDR2 SMNVEV (reference sequence). The CDR3 loop spans 15 amino acids. CDR3 sequence: CASSLGGATNEKLFF. CDR3 coding DNA: TGTGCCAGCAGTTTGGGGGGAGCAACTAATGAAAAACTGTTTTTT.

The genes are TRBV6-1 and TRBJ1-5; the match to TRBD1 covers 11 bases. The CDR3 spans 17 residues. Germline loops: CDR1 MNHNS, CDR2 SASEGT. Trimming took 1 base from V and 0 from J; bases not matched to a gene: 2. This chain's CDR3 is CASSEGDRGFSNQPQHF. The DNA of the CDR3 is TGTGCCAGCAGTGAAGGGGACAGGGGGTTTAGCAATCAGCCCCAGCATTTT.

This clone appeared once. This chain joins TRBV4-1 and TRBJ2-5, with 8 nucleotides matching TRBD2. V trimming: 4 bases; J trimming: 4 bases; junction bases outside the gene matches: 8. The CDR3 loop spans 15 amino acids. Germline CDR1 and CDR2: MGHRA and YSYEKL. This chain's CDR3 is CASSPRGTRIETQYF. In nucleotides, the CDR3 is TGCGCCAGCAGCCCGCGGGGGACTAGGATAGAGACCCAGTACTTC.

This chain connects TRBV5-1 to TRBJ2-6; TRBD1 matches at 7 bases. Germline V lookup: CDR1 SGHRS, CDR2 YFSETQ. V lost 0 bases to trimming and J lost 1 base; unmatched junction nucleotides: 10. The CDR3 extends over 19 amino acids. CDR3 DNA sequence: TGCGCCAGCAGCTTGGCCGGGACAGCCTTTGGATCTGGGGCCAACGTCCTGACTTTC. Protein sequence: CASSLAGTAFGSGANVLTF. The entire variable domain, with the rest obtained from reference TRBV5-1 and TRBJ2-6, is as follows: KAGVTQTPRYLIKTRGQQVTLSCSPISGHRSVSWYQQTPGQGLQFLFEYFSETQRNKGNFPGRFSGRQFSNSRSEMNVSTLELGDSALYLCASSLAGTAFGSGANVLTFGAGSRLTVL.

This rearrangement joins TRBV4-1 to TRBJ1-1, with D uncertain. The V and J ends lost 0 bases and 4 bases respectively, with 18 bases between them. CDR3 length: 17 amino acids. Germline-derived CDR1 and CDR2 are MGHRA and YSYEKL. The CDR3: CASSQELGPLRVTEAFF. The CDR3 DNA sequence: TGCGCCAGCAGCCAAGAACTAGGACCTCTCAGAGTCACTGAAGCTTTCTTT.

This clone was observed once. The chain links TRBV6-5 to TRBJ2-7; 7 positions agree with TRBD2. CDR3 length equals 13 residues. Germline values: CDR1 MNHEY, CDR2 SVGAGI. V was pared by 6 bases and J by 4 bases, with 6 bases of the junction left unmatched. The CDR3 is CASRAKRGYEQYF. The CDR3, as DNA: TGTGCCAGCAGGGCAAAGCGGGGATACGAGCAGTACTTC.

J is TRBJ2-5 and V is TRBV10-1; 7 bases agree with TRBD1. CDR1 is WNHNN and CDR2 is SYGVQD in the germline V gene (reference sequence). CDR3 length: 16 amino acids. V gave up 3 bases and J gave up 2 bases; unmatched junction bases: 9. The DNA for the CDR3 is TGCGCCAGCAGTGACTACCGACAGGGCCTTCAAGAGACCCAGTACTTC. This sequence encodes CASSDYRQGLQETQYF.

The J gene is TRBJ2-2, the V gene TRBV2; no reliable D call. The V end was cut by 3 bases, the J end by 4 bases, with 12 bases between. This CDR3 spans 15 amino acids. Germline V gene data show CDR1 as SNHLY and CDR2 as FYNNEI. The CDR3 DNA sequence: TGTGCCAGCAGTGATAGGAGAGAGGTCACCGGGGAGCTGTTTTTT. Protein: CASSDRREVTGELFF.

This clone was recorded once. The chain employs TRBV30 and TRBJ1-1; D is ambiguous. The CDR3 length is 15 residues. Trimming cost V 0 bases and J 3 bases, with 14 bases left between them. The germline V gene encodes CDR1 GTSNPN and CDR2 SVGIG (reference sequence). CDR3 nucleotides: TGTGCCTGGAGTGTTCTCCGGGGTCGGGACACTGAAGCTTTCTTT. Residues: CAWSVLRGRDTEAFF.

The V and J genes are TRBV19 and TRBJ2-5; the match to TRBD1 covers 7 bases. Unmatched junction bases numbered 3, after V lost 10 bases and J lost 4 bases. This CDR3 region has 11 residues. From germline, CDR1 is LNHDA and CDR2 SQIVND (reference sequence). Here the CDR3 DNA reads TGTGCCACCCGACAGGGAGAGACCCAGTACTTC. This sequence encodes CATRQGETQYF.

Regarding this clone: One end of the junction fails to match germline, which may point to a read error. DNA of the CDR3: TGTGCCGGCTCACCGGGACAGGGGGTCATGGAGCCCCAGCATTTT. It yields the protein CAGSPGQGVMEPQHF. J is TRBJ1-5 and V is TRBV18; 11 positions match TRBD1. The CDR3 loop spans 15 amino acids. Germline V gene data show CDR1 as KGHSH and CDR2 as LQKENI.

This clone was counted once. The CDR3 DNA is TGTGCCAGCAAAGAGAACACCGGGGAGCTGTTTTTT. Protein product: CASKENTGELFF. The chain recombines TRBV28 with TRBJ2-2; D unclear. The CDR3 spans 12 residues. The germline V gene encodes CDR1 MDHEN and CDR2 SYDVKM. V dropped 7 bases and J dropped 1 base, with 4 bases sitting between them. The complete variable domain, with remaining parts taken from reference TRBV28 and TRBJ2-2, reads DVKVTQSSRYLVKRTGEKVFLECVQDMDHENMFWYRQDPGLGLRLIYFSYDVKMKEKGDIPEGYSVSREKKERFSLILESASTNQTSMYLCASKENTGELFFGEGSRLTVL.

In its sample, this clone was seen once. The rearrangement uses TRBV18 and TRBJ2-3; possibly TRBD2 for D (5 bases). This CDR3 has 15 amino acids. The V end was cut by 6 bases, the J end by 3 bases, with 16 bases between. Per germline, CDR1 KGHSH and CDR2 LQKENI. The CDR3 sequence is CASSERNIVTDTQYF. In DNA form, the CDR3 reads TGTGCCAGCTCTGAGCGGAATATTGTAACAGATACGCAGTATTTT.

The chain uses TRBV2 and TRBJ2-7; D may be TRBD2 (7 bases). CDR3 length: 14 amino acids. Trimming left V 5 bases short and J 1 base short, with 12 bases between. CDR1 and CDR2 (germline): SNHLY, FYNNEI. The CDR3 reads CASSRGGFSYEQYF. DNA of the CDR3: TGTGCCAGCAGTAGGGGGGGCTTTTCCTACGAGCAGTACTTC.

The V gene is TRBV12-5, the J gene TRBJ2-5; 7 bases agree with TRBD2. Losses at the gene ends were 4 bases for V and 9 bases for J; bases not matched to a gene: 14. The CDR3 totals 15 residues. Germline loops: CDR1 LGHNT, CDR2 FRNRAP. The CDR3 reads CASGSDSGMGGAQYF. CDR3 coding DNA: TGTGCTAGTGGTTCCGATAGCGGCATGGGGGGGGCCCAGTACTTC. The variable domain in full, with the rest retrieved from reference TRBV12-5 and TRBJ2-5, is DARVTQTPRHKVTEMGQEVTMRCQPILGHNTVFWYRQTMMQGLELLAYFRNRAPLDDSGMPKDRFSAEMPDATLATLKIQPSEPRDSAVYFCASGSDSGMGGAQYFGPGTRLLVL.

The rearrangement links TRBV19 to TRBJ1-3; D is unresolved. The germline V and J ends were trimmed by 1 base and 0 bases, with 7 bases remaining between them. Germline assignment: CDR1 LNHDA and CDR2 SQIVND (reference sequence). The CDR3 loop spans 15 amino acids. As DNA, the CDR3 is TGTGCCAGTAGTATAGGATCGAACTCTGGAAACACCATATATTTT. Translating it yields CASSIGSNSGNTIYF.

This chain joins TRBV10-3 and TRBJ1-1; D gene unclear. The CDR3 has 13 amino acids. V was trimmed by 3 bases and J by 8 bases, leaving 13 bases between them. Germline assignment: CDR1 ENHRY and CDR2 SYGVKD. In DNA form, the CDR3 reads TGTGCCATCAGTGATCCGAGGCAACTCGAAGCTTTCTTT. It encodes CAISDPRQLEAFF.

Concerning this clone itself: Different DNA sequences within this sample yield the same CDR3. This chain connects TRBV30 to TRBJ1-6, with TRBD1 as a possible D gene (5 bases). V was pared by 0 bases and J by 7 bases, with 13 bases between. The CDR3 has 15 residues. Per germline, CDR1 GTSNPN and CDR2 SVGIG (reference sequence). This CDR3 reads CAWSVLAGRNSPLHF. The CDR3 nucleotides are TGTGCCTGGAGTGTACTGGCAGGGCGGAATTCACCCCTCCACTTT.

The V gene is TRBV14, the J gene TRBJ2-7, with D perhaps matching TRBD2 (6 bases). The germline CDR1 and CDR2 sequences are SGHDN and FVKESK. This CDR3 spans 14 amino acids. Trimming took 4 bases from V and 1 from J, leaving 11 bases between them. The CDR3 DNA is TGTGCCAGCAGCCCCCGGGACTGGTCCTACGAGCAGTACTTC. Translated: CASSPRDWSYEQYF.

Of note for this clone: At one end the junction does not follow the germline gene, possibly because of a read error. V usage is TRBV19 and J usage is TRBJ1-5; D gene unclear. Germline V gives CDR1 LNHDA, CDR2 SQIVND (reference sequence). This CDR3 comprises 14 residues. The CDR3 is CASSYEIRRPTMNF. The CDR3, as DNA: TGTGCCAGTAGTTACGAAATTAGGCGTCCGACTATGAATTTT.

J is TRBJ2-7 and V is TRBV7-2; 8 bases line up with TRBD2. This CDR3 contains 15 residues. With V trimmed by 3 bases and J by 6 bases, 10 bases remained unmatched. Germline-derived CDR1 and CDR2 are SGHTA and FQGNSA. This CDR3 reads CASSLSREGRVEQYF. DNA of the CDR3: TGTGCCAGCAGCTTGAGTCGGGAGGGCCGAGTCGAGCAGTACTTC.

The chain links TRBV13 to TRBJ2-5, with 7 bases fitting TRBD2. The CDR3 sequence is 17 residues long. V dropped 0 bases and J dropped 1; count of bases not matched to a gene: 8. Germline CDR1 PRHDT, CDR2 FYEKMQ (reference sequence). This CDR3 is CASSLGWEGSSQETQYF. CDR3 sequence (DNA): TGTGCCAGCAGCTTAGGGTGGGAGGGCTCGTCCCAAGAGACCCAGTACTTC.

The V call is TRBV28, the J call TRBJ1-6, with D possibly TRBD1 on 6 matching bases. Per the germline V gene, CDR1 is MDHEN and CDR2 is SYDVKM. Between the trimmed V and J ends, which lost 4 bases and 1 base, there was a span of 8 bases. This CDR3 spans 15 amino acids. This chain's CDR3 is CASSYRASYNSPLHF. As DNA, the CDR3 is TGTGCCAGCAGTTACAGGGCGTCCTATAATTCACCCCTCCACTTT.

The rearrangement uses TRBV6-4 and TRBJ2-1; D remains ambiguous. This CDR3 has 17 amino acids. From germline, CDR1 is MRHNA and CDR2 SNTAGT. Trimming cost V 0 bases and J 5 bases, with 17 bases left between them. CDR3 protein: CASSDSKFFPENNEQFF. The CDR3 nucleotides read TGTGCCAGCAGTGACTCGAAGTTTTTCCCCGAGAACAATGAGCAGTTCTTC.

This rearrangement joins TRBV11-2 to TRBJ1-5, with 10 positions matching TRBD1. This CDR3 has 15 amino acids. The trim removed 1 base at V and 6 bases at J, leaving 3 bases unmatched. In germline, CDR1 is SGHAT, CDR2 FQNNGV. This CDR3 reads CASSLGTGGTQPQHF. The CDR3 DNA sequence: TGTGCCAGCAGCTTAGGGACAGGGGGAACTCAGCCCCAGCATTTT.

This chain uses TRBV5-1 with TRBJ2-5, with D tentatively TRBD1 (6 bases). The tail of the sequence fits TRBJ2-7 better, so the J call may be wrong. CDR1 and CDR2 from the germline V gene are SGHRS and YFSETQ. The CDR3 has 13 residues. CDR3 nucleotide sequence: TGCGCCAGCAGCGTAACAGGGCCCCACGAGCAGTACTTC. Translating it yields CASSVTGPHEQYF.

V gene TRBV18 combines with J gene TRBJ1-2; a possible D gene is TRBD1 (5 bases). The CDR3 covers 13 residues. V gave up 0 bases and J gave up 6 bases, with 8 bases separating them. The germline V gene has CDR1 KGHSH and CDR2 LQKENI. Here the CDR3 DNA reads TGTGCCAGCTCACCACCAGGGGAGGATGGCTACACCTTC. Translation gives CASSPPGEDGYTF.

The chain has TRBV28 and TRBJ2-1, with 11 bases fitting TRBD2. This CDR3 comprises 18 residues. Germline assignment: CDR1 MDHEN and CDR2 SYDVKM. J was trimmed by 6 bases and V by 5 bases; bases with no gene match: 15. The CDR3 loop reads CASSPPGLLAGEGNEQFF. The CDR3 DNA follows: TGTGCCAGCAGTCCCCCAGGGCTACTAGCGGGAGAAGGCAATGAGCAGTTCTTC.

The rearrangement joins TRBV28 to TRBJ2-4; the match to TRBD2 covers 8 bases. The germline CDR1 and CDR2 sequences are MDHEN and SYDVKM. The junction had 16 bases not matched to a gene; V was cut back by 6 bases and J by 0 bases. The CDR3 is 19 amino acids. CDR3 amino acids: CASSPQAAGGRGAKNIQYF. The CDR3 DNA is TGTGCCAGCAGCCCCCAAGCGGCGGGAGGTAGAGGAGCCAAAAACATTCAGTACTTC.

The chain carries TRBV30 and TRBJ2-2; tentatively, D is TRBD2 (6 bases). This CDR3 comprises 15 residues. Germline CDR1 is GTSNPN and CDR2 is SVGIG (reference sequence). The V gene lost 0 bases and the J gene lost 7 bases, with 15 bases spanning the gap. In DNA, the CDR3 is TGTGCCTGGAGTGTACGGTCTAGCGCTGGCGGGGAGCTGTTTTTT. Amino acid sequence: CAWSVRSSAGGELFF.

The CDR3 coding sequence is TGTGCTGGGATCCAAGAGACCCAGTACTTC. Translation gives CAGIQETQYF. The chain is built from TRBV7-7 and TRBJ2-5; D gene unclear. This CDR3 is built from 10 residues. The germline V gene encodes CDR1 SSHAT and CDR2 FNYEAQ (reference sequence).